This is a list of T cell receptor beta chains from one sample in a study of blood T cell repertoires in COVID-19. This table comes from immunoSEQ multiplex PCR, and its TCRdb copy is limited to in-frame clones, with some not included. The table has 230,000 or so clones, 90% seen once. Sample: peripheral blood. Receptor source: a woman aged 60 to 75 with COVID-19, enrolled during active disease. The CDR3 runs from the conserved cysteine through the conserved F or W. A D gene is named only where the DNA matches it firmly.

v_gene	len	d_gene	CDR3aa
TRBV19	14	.	CASSRRQGDYGYTF
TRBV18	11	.	CASSLRYEQFF
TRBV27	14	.	CASIYGTPTYEQYF
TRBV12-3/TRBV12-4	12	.	CASSSEGIRAFF
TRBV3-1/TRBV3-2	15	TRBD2	CASSLAGGRADTQYF
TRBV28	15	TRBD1	CASSNIWTGGEKLFF
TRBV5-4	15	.	CASSLTPLVREPQHF
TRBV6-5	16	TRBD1	CASSYPPGQGTYGYTF
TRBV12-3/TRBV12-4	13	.	CASSLGSVYGYTF
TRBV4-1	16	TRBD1	CASSNRPGQFDQPQHF
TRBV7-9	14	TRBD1	CASRPGTVLWPLHF
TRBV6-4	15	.	CASSVVGGPNEKLFF
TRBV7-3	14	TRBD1	CASSWGQGVYGYTF
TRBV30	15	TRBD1	CAWSIRTGTGNTIYF
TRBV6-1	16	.	CASSDWGGLMTGELFF
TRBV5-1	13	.	CASSLEQGYEQYF
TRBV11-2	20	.	CASSLEYHEDSTRAYYGYTF
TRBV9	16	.	CASSPLTTSGGADKFF
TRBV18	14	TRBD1	CASSPTGDYEKLFF
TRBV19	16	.	CASSMGRPDSGNTIYF
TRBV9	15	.	CASSVGGPTTGELFF
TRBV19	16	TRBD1	CASNNAGTVIAGTQYF
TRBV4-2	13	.	CASSQDRGDPQHF
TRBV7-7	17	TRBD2	CASSPRSAGANTGELFF
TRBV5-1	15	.	CASSLGNSQADEAFF
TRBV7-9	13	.	CASSPQGIYEQYF
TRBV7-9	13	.	CASSADRWDGYTF
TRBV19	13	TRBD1	CASMRGQYQPQHF
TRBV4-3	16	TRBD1	CASSQGWGQGTDEQFF
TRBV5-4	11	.	CASSSRDTQYF
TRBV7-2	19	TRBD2	CASSSQTSGGATRSYEQYF
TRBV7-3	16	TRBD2	CASSNGLAGGRGELFF
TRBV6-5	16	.	CASSYSRGMSNQPQHF
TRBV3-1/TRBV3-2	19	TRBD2	CASSQPFRISGRSTDTQYF
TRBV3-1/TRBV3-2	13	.	CASSQSAETPRRF
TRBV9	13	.	CASSATNEYEQYF
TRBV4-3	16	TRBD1	CASSREVGTGNEKLFF
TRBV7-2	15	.	CASSLVGQHNSPLHF
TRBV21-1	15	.	CASTSRPTGDYEQYF
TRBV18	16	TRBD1	CASSRLRTGSNTEAFF
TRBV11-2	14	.	CASSPWASTDTQYF
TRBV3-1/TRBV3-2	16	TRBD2	CASSQDRRGGDNEQFF
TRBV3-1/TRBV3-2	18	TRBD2	CASSPRTSGGSSTDTQYF
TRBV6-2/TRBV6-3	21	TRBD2	CASSYSRLAGLTIGLSYEQYF
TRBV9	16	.	CASSVRTHSGANVLTF
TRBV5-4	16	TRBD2	CASSLVAGGMTGELFF
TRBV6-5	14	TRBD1	CASSKDRGAYGYTF
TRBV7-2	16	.	CASTSRRAGPGVEQFF
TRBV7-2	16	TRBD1	CASRPTGGIAKNIQYF
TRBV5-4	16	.	CASSLDGRGGSEKLFF
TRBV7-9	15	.	CASSLNGLRSEKLFF
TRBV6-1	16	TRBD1	CASSEFGTGLYNEQFF
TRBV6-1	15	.	CASSDGQWNAGELFF
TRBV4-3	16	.	CASSQNRQEPNYGYTF
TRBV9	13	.	CASSPRQNSPLHF